The 15 T cell receptor beta chains below were found in one sample sequenced in a study of STAT5B mutations in CD4+ large granular lymphocyte leukemia. Libraries were prepared by immunoSEQ multiplex PCR; TCRdb keeps only in-frame clonotypes and omits some of them. The sample records approximately 40,000 clones, around 84% being singletons. The sample comprised CD4+ T cells from blood buffy coats. The receptors here all came from a human donor in good health.

V usage is TRBV11-2 and J usage is TRBJ2-1; D is undetermined. The ends were cut back, 4 bases at V and 4 bases at J, with 5 bases in the middle. The CDR3 is made up of 12 amino acids. Germline V CDR1 and CDR2: SGHAT, FQNNGV. The CDR3 nucleotides are TGTGCCAGCAGCTCCCAGTACAATGAGCAGTTCTTC. It codes for CASSSQYNEQFF.

The genes are TRBV27 and TRBJ1-1, with a tentative D call TRBD1 (5 bases). Between the trimmed V and J ends, which lost 3 bases and 4 bases, there was a span of 9 bases. Germline lookup yields CDR1 MNHEY and CDR2 SMNVEV (reference sequence). The CDR3 has 13 amino acids. CDR3 sequence (DNA): TGTGCCAGCAGTTTGGACAAAGGCACTGAAGCTTTCTTT. Its protein product is CASSLDKGTEAFF.

This chain links TRBV15 with TRBJ1-6; D is undetermined. The CDR3 is 14 residues long. Germline V lookup: CDR1 LNHNV, CDR2 YYDKDF (reference sequence). V was pared by 1 base and J by 6 bases, with 7 bases between. The CDR3 DNA follows: TGTGCCACCAGCAGAGGAAGGAGTAATTCACCCCTCCACTTT. It yields the protein CATSRGRSNSPLHF. Full variable domain (remainder filled in from reference TRBV15 and TRBJ1-6): DAMVIQNPRYQVTQFGKPVTLSCSQTLNHNVMYWYQQKSSQAPKLLFHYYDKDFNNEADTPDNFQSRRPNTSFCFLDIRSPGLGDTAMYLCATSRGRSNSPLHFGNGTRLTVT.

V usage is TRBV6-4 and J usage is TRBJ2-2; TRBD2 agrees at 8 bases. This CDR3 comprises 16 residues. Germline CDR1 and CDR2: MRHNA and SNTAGT. Trimming at V came to 2 bases and at J to 6 bases, leaving 8 bases not matched to a gene. The CDR3 region has the DNA TGTGCCAGCAGTGACGTAGGACTAGCATCATCCGGGGAGCTGTTTTTT. Protein product: CASSDVGLASSGELFF.

The V and J genes are TRBV30 and TRBJ2-1, with D hard to call. Per the germline V gene, CDR1 is GTSNPN and CDR2 is SVGIG (reference sequence). The V gene lost 4 bases and the J gene lost 0 bases, with 7 bases spanning the gap. This CDR3 spans 13 amino acids. The CDR3 spells CAWNTYSYNEQFF. As DNA, the CDR3 is TGTGCCTGGAACACATACTCCTACAATGAGCAGTTCTTC.

The genes are TRBV5-1 and TRBJ2-7; 8 bases line up with TRBD1. This CDR3 is 16 amino acids long. The germline CDR1 and CDR2 sequences are SGHRS and YFSETQ. With V trimmed by 0 bases and J by 4 bases, 9 bases remained unmatched. The chain's CDR3 is CASSLALDRAGYEQYF. Here the CDR3 DNA reads TGCGCCAGCAGCTTGGCCCTGGACAGGGCTGGGTACGAGCAGTACTTC.

The sample holds one count of this clone. The chain has TRBV19 and TRBJ2-7; tentatively, D is TRBD1 or TRBD2 (5 bases each). In germline, CDR1 is LNHDA, CDR2 SQIVND (reference sequence). CDR3 length: 13 amino acids. V gave up 4 bases and J gave up 3 bases, with 10 bases separating them. CDR3: CASSRGRSYEQYF. The CDR3 DNA is TGTGCCAGTAGTAGGGGACGGAGCTACGAGCAGTACTTC.

The chain uses TRBV6-5 and TRBJ1-2, with a weak D call TRBD1 (5 bases). Between the trimmed V and J ends, which lost 0 bases and 7 bases, there was a span of 9 bases. This CDR3 region has 13 residues. Germline values: CDR1 MNHEY, CDR2 SVGAGI. The CDR3 sequence: CASSYSWDRGYTF. In nucleotides, the CDR3 is TGTGCCAGCAGTTACTCCTGGGACCGTGGCTACACCTTC.

This clone has only a few counts. This rearrangement joins TRBV25-1 to TRBJ2-7; 7 bases fit TRBD1. The CDR3 extends over 14 amino acids. Germline trimming cut 4 bases from V and 2 bases from J; bases unmatched to any gene: 5. Germline-derived CDR1 and CDR2 are MGHDK and SYGVNS. This CDR3 is CASSGQGSTYEQYF. The CDR3, as DNA: TGTGCCAGCAGTGGACAGGGAAGTACCTACGAGCAGTACTTC.

This clone was seen only a few times. This sequence joins TRBV19 and TRBJ2-7; 12 nucleotides line up with TRBD1. CDR1 and CDR2 from the germline V gene are LNHDA and SQIVND (reference sequence). With V trimmed by 5 bases and J by 3 bases, 5 bases remained unmatched. This CDR3 has 15 amino acids. As DNA, the CDR3 is TGTGCCAGTAGTGGGGACAGGGGGCGAGACTACGAGCAGTACTTC. It is translated as CASSGDRGRDYEQYF.

The chain uses TRBV5-1 and TRBJ1-2, with D tentatively TRBD1 (5 bases). From germline, CDR1 is SGHRS and CDR2 YFSETQ. The CDR3 runs to 20 residues. V was clipped by 1 base and J by 7 bases, with 32 bases between them. This chain's CDR3 is CASSLNGFPGGNENYIGYTF. CDR3 nucleotide sequence: TGCGCCAGCAGCTTGAATGGTTTTCCGGGGGGGAACGAAAATTATATTGGCTACACCTTC.

The rearrangement uses TRBV28 and TRBJ2-1; a possible D gene is TRBD1 (5 bases). V lost 2 bases, J lost 3 bases, and 14 bases lay in between. Germline values: CDR1 MDHEN, CDR2 SYDVKM. The CDR3 totals 16 residues. The CDR3 nucleotides are TGTGCCAGCAGTTTACCAATGACAGAAATCTACAATGAGCAGTTCTTC. This translates into CASSLPMTEIYNEQFF.

This chain links TRBV4-1 with TRBJ1-4; TRBD1 aligns across 7 bases. Germline CDR1 is MGHRA and CDR2 is YSYEKL. J was trimmed by 5 bases and V by 0 bases; bases with no gene match: 6. The CDR3 consists of 16 residues. CDR3 sequence: CASSQDRDSRNEKLFF. The CDR3 DNA reads TGCGCCAGCAGCCAAGACCGGGACAGTCGGAATGAAAAACTGTTTTTT.

The J gene is TRBJ1-1, the V gene TRBV18, with D unresolved. V shed 3 bases and J shed 0 bases, with 11 bases lying between them. The CDR3 covers 15 residues. Germline assignment: CDR1 KGHSH and CDR2 LQKENI. The CDR3 reads CASSPFDGMNTEAFF. The CDR3 region has the DNA TGTGCCAGCTCACCGTTCGACGGAATGAACACTGAAGCTTTCTTT. The variable domain in full, with the rest retrieved from reference TRBV18 and TRBJ1-1, is NAGVMQNPRHLVRRRGQEARLRCSPMKGHSHVYWYRQLPEEGLKFMVYLQKENIIDESGMPKERFSAEFPKEGPSILRIQQVVRGDSAAYFCASSPFDGMNTEAFFGQGTRLTVV.

CDR3 sequence: CASSFAAGPYEQYF. As DNA, the CDR3 is TGTGCCAGCAGTTTCGCAGCGGGGCCCTACGAGCAGTACTTC. V gene TRBV27 combines with J gene TRBJ2-7, with TRBD2 matching over 7 bases. Germline CDR1 reads MNHEY; CDR2 reads SMNVEV (reference sequence). CDR3 length equals 14 residues. Trimming removed 3 bases from V and 2 bases from J; junction bases left unmatched: 4.